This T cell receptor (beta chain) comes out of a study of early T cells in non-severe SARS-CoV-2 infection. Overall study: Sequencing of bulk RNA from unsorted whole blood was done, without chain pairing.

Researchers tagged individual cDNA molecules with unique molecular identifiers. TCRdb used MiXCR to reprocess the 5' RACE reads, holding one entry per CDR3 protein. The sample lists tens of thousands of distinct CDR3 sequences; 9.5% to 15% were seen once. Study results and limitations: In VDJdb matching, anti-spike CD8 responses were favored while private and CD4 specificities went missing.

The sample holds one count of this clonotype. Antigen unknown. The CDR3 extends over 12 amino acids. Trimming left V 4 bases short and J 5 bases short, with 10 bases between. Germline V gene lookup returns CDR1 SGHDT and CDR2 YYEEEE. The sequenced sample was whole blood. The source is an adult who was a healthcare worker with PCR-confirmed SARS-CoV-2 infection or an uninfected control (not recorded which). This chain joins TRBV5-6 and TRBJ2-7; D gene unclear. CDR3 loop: CASSPQGHEQYF. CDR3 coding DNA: TGTGCCAGCAGCCCGCAAGGGCACGAGCAGTACTTC.